Shown below are 4 T cell receptor beta chains from a single sample sequenced in a study of blood T cell repertoires in COVID-19. Repertoires were generated with immunoSEQ multiplex PCR, while TCRdb's copy carries only in-frame clones and drops some. The sample yields over 60,000 clones, about four fifths seen once. The sample was peripheral blood. The receptors were gathered from a human donor in a cohort sampled during active COVID-19.

The chain uses TRBV18 and TRBJ1-4; 12 bases match TRBD1. This CDR3 is built from 15 residues. CDR1 is KGHSH, CDR2 LQKENI, per germline. V gave up 3 bases and J gave up 7 bases; unmatched junction bases: 3. CDR3 residues: CASSPGQGAREKLFF. CDR3 in DNA: TGTGCCAGCTCACCGGGACAGGGGGCACGTGAAAAACTGTTTTTT.

The chain links TRBV5-1 to TRBJ2-3; TRBD2 matches at 8 bases. Germline lookup yields CDR1 SGHRS and CDR2 YFSETQ. V lost 2 bases, J lost 2 bases, and 4 bases stayed unmatched. The CDR3 runs to 15 residues. This chain's CDR3 is CASSLLAGFTDTQYF. CDR3 bases: TGCGCCAGCAGCTTATTAGCGGGGTTCACAGATACGCAGTATTTT.

This clone is medium-sized (0.01 to 0.1%). The rearrangement links TRBV10-2 to TRBJ1-1, with TRBD1 as a possible D gene (5 bases). Trimming shortened V by 6 bases and J by 1 base, and 12 bases separated the two germline ends. From germline, CDR1 is WSHSY and CDR2 SAAADI. The CDR3 has 14 amino acids. The CDR3 DNA is TGCGCCAGCAGCCGACAGTCTGGGAACACTGAAGCTTTCTTT. As protein: CASSRQSGNTEAFF.

The rearrangement uses TRBV7-2 and TRBJ2-7; the D gene is possibly TRBD1 (6 bases). Germline assignment: CDR1 SGHTA and CDR2 FQGNSA. Trimming removed 2 bases at V and 3 bases at J, with 14 bases between. CDR3 length: 15 amino acids. The CDR3 region has the DNA TGTGCCAGCAGCTTACAGACCTCGGACAGCTACGAGCAGTACTTC. This encodes CASSLQTSDSYEQYF.